This TCR beta chain was profiled in a study of shared clonotypes between healthy human individuals. Study overall: A donor's plate count was three for CD4 naive and three for CD4 memory; CD8 naive had two and CD8 memory one.

The germline CDR1 and CDR2 sequences are MDHEN and SYDVKM. V shed 3 bases and J shed 4 bases, with 19 bases lying between them. This CDR3 has 16 residues. Regarding the study as a whole: Blood was the sole source, and tissue repertoires probably differ.

To note about this clone: What it binds is unknown.

Terminally differentiated effector memory CD45RA+ cells were excluded by CCR7 positive selection of CD45RO-negative cells. Investigators spread the genomic DNA of each subset evenly over several immunoSEQ plates. The method was immunoSEQ multiplex PCR; TCRdb's version includes in-frame clones alone and lacks a portion of them. The sample gives about 2.2 million clones, under 95% of which show up once; approximately 1.7% is in the top ten. The sequenced material came from naive CD8+ T cells from PBMCs. The rearrangement uses TRBV28 and TRBJ2-7; the D call may be TRBD1 or TRBD2 (5 bases each). The TCR sequence derives from a young man in good health. Some clones in this sample may be carry-over from other donors' samples. CDR3 coding DNA: TGTGCCAGCAGTTTTAGGGGCGGGCAGAAAAAGTACGAGCAGTACTTC. Translated: CASSFRGGQKKYEQYF.